These 19 T cell receptor beta chains were all obtained from the same sample, sequenced in a study of early T cells in non-severe SARS-CoV-2 infection (dated by TCRdb to the early 2020s). To prepare the library, 5' RACE was applied. Sequencing was carried out with a NextSeq 500. TCRdb's own reprocessing of the public reads used fastp at Q25 and MiXCR and kept productive beta chains. Records with the same CDR3 protein are collapsed into one entry carrying the most frequent genes and DNA. The sample table contains roughly 56,000 distinct CDR3 sequences; only one count was recorded for approximately 8% of them. Approximately 4% of the sample comes from the top ten. The sequencing input was whole blood. The receptor set was obtained from an adult who was a healthcare worker with PCR-confirmed SARS-CoV-2 infection or an uninfected control (not recorded which).

The chain recombines TRBV20-1 with TRBJ2-7, with a tentative D call TRBD1 (5 bases). Trimming cost V 2 bases and J 1 base, with 6 bases left between them. The germline V gene encodes CDR1 DFQATT and CDR2 SNEGSKA (reference sequence). The CDR3 runs 12 residues. The CDR3 coding sequence is TGCAGTGCTAGACAGGGATCCTACGAGCAGTACTTC. Translated: CSARQGSYEQYF.

This chain's CDR3 is CASSSLAQVRTEAFF. In DNA, the CDR3 is TGTGCCAGCAGCTCACTCGCACAGGTTAGGACTGAAGCTTTCTTT. The chain uses TRBV4-2 and TRBJ1-1; D is perhaps TRBD1 (5 bases). This CDR3 has 15 residues. V lost 5 bases, J lost 5 bases, and 18 bases lay in between. Germline CDR1 is LGHNA and CDR2 is YNFKEQ.

This clonotype was seen more than once but under ten times. The chain joins TRBV19 to TRBJ1-2; D is unresolved. V shed 6 bases and J shed 5 bases, with 13 bases lying between them. CDR1 is LNHDA, CDR2 SQIVND, per germline (reference sequence). This CDR3 spans 13 amino acids. CDR3 region: CASSTAVGYGYTF. The CDR3 DNA reads as TGTGCCAGTAGCACGGCAGTCGGTTATGGCTACACCTTC.

The chain couples TRBV7-2 to TRBJ2-7; D possibly corresponds to TRBD1 (6 bases). Per germline, CDR1 SGHTA and CDR2 FQGNSA. CDR3 length: 14 amino acids. Trimming left V 0 bases short and J 2 bases short, with 8 bases between. The CDR3 loop is CASSLATGTYEQYF. The DNA for the CDR3 is TGTGCCAGCAGCTTAGCCACAGGGACCTACGAGCAGTACTTC.

In this sample, this clonotype turned up a few times. The CDR3 bases are TGTGCCACCAGTGACCCAACCCGGGACAGTCACAATGAGCAGTTCTTC. Translating it yields CATSDPTRDSHNEQFF. The V gene is TRBV24-1, the J gene TRBJ2-1; TRBD1 matches 7 bases. CDR3 length equals 16 residues. CDR1 is KGHDR and CDR2 is SFDVKD in the germline V gene. V lost 4 bases and J lost 5; bases outside the gene matches: 10.

The chain has TRBV7-9 and TRBJ2-7, with TRBD1 identical over 8 bases. The V gene's germline CDR1 is SEHNR and CDR2 FQNEAQ (reference sequence). V trimming: 4 bases; J trimming: 0 bases; junction bases outside the gene matches: 5. The CDR3 has 15 amino acids. The CDR3 loop is CASSSTGENSYEQYF. In DNA form, the CDR3 reads TGTGCCAGCAGCTCGACAGGGGAAAACTCCTACGAGCAGTACTTC.

This clonotype was seen many times. This chain uses TRBV12-3 or TRBV12-4 with TRBJ2-1, with TRBD2 identical over 7 bases. V shed 6 bases and J 3 bases; nucleotides not matched to a gene: 11. CDR3 length equals 16 residues. The CDR3 DNA reads TGTGCCAGCAGCCCGCGATGGGCGGGGGACTACAATGAGCAGTTCTTC. Its protein product is CASSPRWAGDYNEQFF.

In this sample, this clonotype turned up a few times. This chain links TRBV5-1 with TRBJ1-1; D perhaps matches TRBD1 (5 bases). The V end was cut by 0 bases, the J end by 2 bases, with 11 bases between. This CDR3 is 15 amino acids long. Germline values: CDR1 SGHRS, CDR2 YFSETQ. CDR3: CASSLVGGVNTEAFF. The DNA for the CDR3 is TGCGCCAGCAGCTTGGTTGGAGGGGTTAACACTGAAGCTTTCTTT. Full variable domain (outside the CDR3, taken from reference TRBV5-1 and TRBJ1-1): KAGVTQTPRYLIKTRGQQVTLSCSPISGHRSVSWYQQTPGQGLQFLFEYFSETQRNKGNFPGRFSGRQFSNSRSEMNVSTLELGDSALYLCASSLVGGVNTEAFFGQGTRLTVV.

This clonotype was detected a few times. The chain joins TRBV6-2 or TRBV6-3 to TRBJ1-5, with D hard to call. CDR3 length: 14 amino acids. Trimming stripped 2 bases from V and 3 bases from J, with 8 bases between. Germline V lookup: CDR1 MNHEY, CDR2 SVGEGT. CDR3 coding DNA: TGTGCCAGCAGTTACGGGGATACCAATCAGCCCCAGCATTTT. It specifies CASSYGDTNQPQHF.

This clonotype was observed many times. The chain combines TRBV5-6 with TRBJ2-7, with 7 bases identical to TRBD1. CDR1 and CDR2 (germline): SGHDT, YYEEEE. V trimming: 3 bases; J trimming: 2 bases; junction bases outside the gene matches: 2. The CDR3 has 13 residues. The CDR3 protein is CASSWGQTYEQYF. CDR3 sequence (DNA): TGTGCCAGCAGCTGGGGACAGACCTACGAGCAGTACTTC.

V gene TRBV3-1 combines with J gene TRBJ2-7; D is uncertain. This CDR3 is 14 amino acids long. The germline V gene has CDR1 LGHDT and CDR2 YNNKEL (reference sequence). Trimming took off 4 bases at V and 6 bases at J, with 16 bases between the two ends. CDR3 DNA: TGTGCCAGCAGCCGCCGACAAACGGCTGGCGAGCAGTACTTC. As protein: CASSRRQTAGEQYF.

This clonotype has a handful of counts. The CDR3 here is CASIHQDRGENIQYF. CDR3 in DNA: TGTGCCAGCATACATCAGGACCGGGGGGAAAACATTCAGTACTTC. The chain has TRBV2 and TRBJ2-4, with 7 bases identical to TRBD2. J was trimmed by 5 bases and V by 7 bases; bases with no gene match: 11. This CDR3 has 15 amino acids. From germline, CDR1 is SNHLY and CDR2 FYNNEI. The full variable domain, rest sourced from reference TRBV2 and TRBJ2-4, is EPEVTQTPSHQVTQMGQEVILRCVPISNHLYFYWYRQILGQKVEFLVSFYNNEISEKSEIFDDQFSVERPDGSNFTLKIRSTKLEDSAMYFCASIHQDRGENIQYFGAGTRLSVL.

The table lists this clonotype with many counts. This chain links TRBV2 with TRBJ1-5; 7 nucleotides align to TRBD1. Unmatched junction bases numbered 8, after V lost 0 bases and J lost 6 bases. Germline CDR1 SNHLY, CDR2 FYNNEI. The CDR3 covers 16 residues. The CDR3: CASSEAAGTVSQPQHF. CDR3 nucleotide sequence: TGTGCCAGCAGTGAAGCAGCCGGGACAGTTAGTCAGCCCCAGCATTTT.

The chain employs TRBV29-1 and TRBJ2-1, with D perhaps TRBD2 (5 bases). V shed 2 bases and J shed 9 bases, with 17 bases lying between them. The length of the CDR3 is 14 residues. Germline CDR1 and CDR2: SQVTM and ANQGSEA. Written as DNA, the CDR3 is TGCAGCGTTGAACGCGGGTCGGTCTACGGTGAGCAGTTCTTC. Amino acid sequence: CSVERGSVYGEQFF.

The V call is TRBV29-1, the J call TRBJ2-5, with D possibly matching TRBD2 (5 bases). The CDR3 spans 13 residues. Trimming pared 7 bases from V and 5 bases from J, leaving 17 bases between. Per germline, CDR1 SQVTM and CDR2 ANQGSEA. The CDR3 reads CSGRALGGETQYF. CDR3 in DNA: TGCAGCGGTAGGGCGCTGGGCGGGGAGACCCAGTACTTC.

The V call is TRBV4-1, the J call TRBJ2-7; 7 positions match TRBD2. Per the germline V gene, CDR1 is MGHRA and CDR2 is YSYEKL. The CDR3 consists of 17 residues. Germline trimming cut 0 bases from V and 1 base from J; bases unmatched to any gene: 9. In DNA form, the CDR3 reads TGCGCCAGCAGCCAAGATACGGGAGGACCACGTTCCTACGAGCAGTACTTC. Amino acid sequence: CASSQDTGGPRSYEQYF.

This clonotype was seen only a few times. The chain carries TRBV7-9 and TRBJ2-6, with 9 bases aligning to TRBD1. This CDR3 region has 19 residues. The V and J ends lost 4 bases and 2 bases, in that order; junction bases with no gene match: 12. In germline, CDR1 is SEHNR, CDR2 FQNEAQ (reference sequence). The CDR3 DNA reads TGTGCCAGCAGCTCACCAAACCGGGACAGGGTGGCTGGGGCCAACGTCCTGACTTTC. Protein product: CASSSPNRDRVAGANVLTF. Together with reference TRBV7-9 and TRBJ2-6, the CDR3 gives the full variable domain: DTGVSQNPRHKITKRGQNVTFRCDPISEHNRLYWYRQTLGQGPEFLTYFQNEAQLEKSRLLSDRFSAERPKGSFSTLEIQRTEQGDSAMYLCASSSPNRDRVAGANVLTFGAGSRLTVL.

In this sample, this clonotype turned up a few times. The chain combines TRBV9 with TRBJ2-5; TRBD2 is a possible D gene (5 bases). V lost 0 bases and J 1 base, leaving 10 bases between the germline ends. The CDR3 is made up of 15 amino acids. The germline gives CDR1 SGDLS, CDR2 YYNGEE. Here the CDR3 DNA reads TGTGCCAGCAGCGTAGCTACGGGGTCCCAAGAGACCCAGTACTTC. The encoded protein is CASSVATGSQETQYF.

The chain uses TRBV25-1 and TRBJ1-1, with unresolved D. The CDR3 totals 14 residues. Per germline, CDR1 MGHDK and CDR2 SYGVNS. With 2 bases removed from V and 6 bases from J, the gap between germline ends came to 13 bases. CDR3 coding DNA: TGTGCCAGCAGTGAAAGTGTAGGGTTATCTGAAGCTTTCTTT. This gives the protein CASSESVGLSEAFF.